One and the same sample provided the 7 T cell receptor beta chains below, sequenced in a study of blood T cell repertoires in COVID-19 (dated by TCRdb to the early 2020s). Library preparation used the immunoSEQ multiplex PCR assay. TCRdb provides this immuneACCESS table in a form limited to in-frame rearrangements. Some clones are lacking; in checked studies, under half of them reflect an unresolved V gene, and why the rest are absent is not known. The sample yields about 300,000 clones; just over 85% were counted once. The leading ten clones occupy about 10% of the sample. Specimen: PBMCs or T cells enriched from blood (not recorded which). All receptors come from a woman in her late teens or twenties who had recovered from COVID-19.

The chain is built from TRBV10-1 and TRBJ1-5, with D unclear. The germline gives CDR1 WNHNN, CDR2 SYGVQD (reference sequence). Trimming removed 2 bases from V and 5 bases from J, with 7 bases in between. This CDR3 contains 13 residues. In DNA, the CDR3 is TGCGCCAGCAGTGAGGGCCGCTATCAGCCCCAGCATTTT. Translating it yields CASSEGRYQPQHF.

V usage is TRBV19 and J usage is TRBJ1-1; perhaps TRBD1 as D (5 bases). The V and J ends lost 4 bases and 3 bases respectively, with 12 bases between them. CDR3 length: 14 residues. Per the germline V gene, CDR1 is LNHDA and CDR2 is SQIVND (reference sequence). This CDR3 is CASSNLGGDTEAFF. In nucleotides, the CDR3 is TGTGCCAGTAGTAACCTCGGGGGGGACACTGAAGCTTTCTTT.

The chain uses TRBV9 and TRBJ2-2; 11 nucleotides match TRBD2. V lost 0 bases, J lost 0 bases, and 10 bases stayed unmatched. Looked up from germline, CDR1 is SGDLS and CDR2 is YYNGEE. The length of the CDR3 is 20 residues. The CDR3 reads CASSVGQASSGGPNTGELFF. The CDR3 DNA follows: TGTGCCAGCAGCGTAGGACAGGCATCTAGCGGGGGGCCGAACACCGGGGAGCTGTTTTTT.

The CDR3 region is CASSLANYGYTF. DNA for the CDR3: TGTGCCAGCAGTTTGGCAAACTATGGCTACACCTTC. The chain employs TRBV12-3 or TRBV12-4 and TRBJ1-2; D gene unclear. This CDR3 is built from 12 residues. V was cut by 3 bases and J by 2 bases, with 4 bases left in between.

This clone has a single count. The chain uses TRBV27 and TRBJ2-6, with D unclear. Germline V lookup: CDR1 MNHEY, CDR2 SMNVEV (reference sequence). CDR3 length equals 12 residues. Trimming left V 10 bases short and J 0 bases short, with 4 bases between. The CDR3 sequence is CAILSGANVLTF. The CDR3, as DNA: TGTGCCATCCTCTCTGGGGCCAACGTCCTGACTTTC. The full variable domain, in which reference TRBV27 and TRBJ2-6 provide the parts outside the CDR3, is EAQVTQNPRYLITVTGKKLTVTCSQNMNHEYMSWYRQDPGLGLRQIYYSMNVEVTDKGDVPEGYKVSRKEKRNFPLILESPSPNQTSLYFCAILSGANVLTFGAGSRLTVL.

This chain joins TRBV11-2 and TRBJ2-3; TRBD1 aligns across 8 bases. The CDR3 consists of 15 residues. Germline CDR1 SGHAT, CDR2 FQNNGV. Trimming took 1 base from V and 4 from J; bases not matched to a gene: 4. The CDR3 sequence: CASSLAGGGADTQYF. CDR3 nucleotide sequence: TGTGCCAGCAGCTTAGCAGGGGGCGGCGCAGATACGCAGTATTTT. Together with reference TRBV11-2 and TRBJ2-3, the CDR3 gives the full variable domain: EAGVAQSPRYKIIEKRQSVAFWCNPISGHATLYWYQQILGQGPKLLIQFQNNGVVDDSQLPKDRFSAERLKGVDSTLKIQPAKLEDSAVYLCASSLAGGGADTQYFGPGTRLTVL.

There are many counts of this clone. The rearrangement joins TRBV2 to TRBJ1-2, with a possible D match to TRBD1 (5 bases). Germline loops: CDR1 SNHLY, CDR2 FYNNEI. Trimming left V 6 bases short and J 2 bases short, with 13 bases between. The CDR3 totals 14 residues. The DNA of the CDR3 is TGTGCCAGCAGGAGCGCAGGGTGGAACTATGGCTACACCTTC. Its translation: CASRSAGWNYGYTF.